These 18 T cell receptor beta chains originate from one sample sequenced in a study of Ad26.COV2.S vaccination and SARS-CoV-2 variants. The treatment is: around 19 received Ad26.COV2.S at low or high dose, single or two shots; about 5 received placebo; per-sample allocation not given. It was on day 63 after the first vaccine or placebo injection that samples were taken. Profiling relied on immunoSEQ multiplex PCR, and the TCRdb table lists in-frame clones only, not all of them. This sample has around 300,000 clones; 75% to 90% occur once, and the top ten carry 5% to 6.5%. The material was peripheral blood, obtained in a trial of Ad26.COV2.S vaccine versus placebo. The receptors were sampled from a person aged 18-65 years who received the Ad26.COV2.S COVID-19 vaccine or a placebo.

The genes are TRBV11-2 and TRBJ1-4; TRBD1 matches 8 bases. Germline V lookup: CDR1 SGHAT, CDR2 FQNNGV. This CDR3 comprises 18 residues. V lost 1 base and J lost 1; bases outside the gene matches: 8. The CDR3 DNA is TGTGCCAGCAGCTTAGGTTGGCAGGGGGCCGGAACTAATGAAAAACTGTTTTTT. Protein: CASSLGWQGAGTNEKLFF.

The J gene is TRBJ1-6, the V gene TRBV4-3; D is perhaps TRBD1 (5 bases). Trimming stripped 2 bases from V and 9 bases from J, with 20 bases between. The CDR3 runs to 17 residues. Germline V gene lookup returns CDR1 LGHNA and CDR2 YSLEER. As DNA, the CDR3 is TGCGCCAGCAGCCAAACCCCGCGGGGGGAAGGTGGTTCACCCCTCCACTTT. The encoded protein is CASSQTPRGEGGSPLHF.

This clone was picked up one time. The chain uses TRBV7-8 and TRBJ2-7; D ambiguous. The germline CDR1 and CDR2 sequences are SGHVS and FQNEAQ. V lost 1 base, J lost 0 bases, and 7 bases lay in between. This CDR3 is built from 14 residues. The CDR3 region is CASSLVSHSYEQYF. CDR3 nucleotides: TGTGCCAGCAGCTTAGTGTCTCACTCCTACGAGCAGTACTTC. The full variable domain, completed using reference TRBV7-8 and TRBJ2-7, is GAGVSQSPRYKVAKRGQDVALRCDPISGHVSLFWYQQALGQGPEFLTYFQNEAQLDKSGLPSDRFFAERPEGSVSTLKIQRTQQEDSAVYLCASSLVSHSYEQYFGPGTRLTVT.

The genes are TRBV11-3 and TRBJ2-3; TRBD2 aligns across 11 bases. V shed 2 bases, J shed 4 bases, and the junction held 5 bases outside the gene matches. The CDR3 extends over 16 amino acids. CDR1 is SGHNT, CDR2 YENEEA, per germline. The CDR3 loop is CASSLLLAGASDTQYF. Here the CDR3 DNA reads TGTGCCAGCAGCTTATTACTAGCGGGAGCATCAGATACGCAGTATTTT. The full variable domain, its missing parts supplied by reference TRBV11-3 and TRBJ2-3, is EAGVVQSPRYKIIEKKQPVAFWCNPISGHNTLYWYLQNLGQGPELLIRYENEEAVDDSQLPKDRFSAERLKGVDSTLKIQPAELGDSAVYLCASSLLLAGASDTQYFGPGTRLTVL.

The rearrangement links TRBV19 to TRBJ2-7, with 7 bases identical to TRBD1. The CDR3 runs 14 residues. V dropped 4 bases and J dropped 4; count of bases not matched to a gene: 7. In germline, CDR1 is LNHDA, CDR2 SQIVND (reference sequence). CDR3 in DNA: TGTGCCAGTAGTAAAGGGACAGAAGGTTACGAGCAGTACGTC. Translating gives CASSKGTEGYEQYV.

The chain joins TRBV7-2 to TRBJ2-7; D uncertain. This CDR3 has 13 residues. With 0 bases removed from V and 1 base from J, the gap between germline ends came to 4 bases. CDR1 is SGHTA, CDR2 FQGNSA, per germline. The CDR3 coding sequence is TGTGCCAGCAGCTTAGCGTGGTCCTACGAGCAGTACTTC. It translates to CASSLAWSYEQYF.

CDR3: CASSLDRSGEQYV. The CDR3 DNA reads TGTGCCAGCAGCTTGGACAGGTCGGGGGAGCAGTACGTC. This sequence joins TRBV7-8 and TRBJ2-7; 7 positions agree with TRBD1. In germline, CDR1 is SGHVS, CDR2 FQNEAQ. The length of the CDR3 is 13 residues. Unmatched junction bases numbered 6, after V lost 3 bases and J lost 7 bases.

This CDR3 is CASKSRGASGDTQYF. In DNA form, the CDR3 reads TGTGCCAGTAAATCCCGGGGGGCTAGTGGAGATACGCAGTATTTT. This chain links TRBV19 with TRBJ2-3; D perhaps matches TRBD2 (7 bases). The CDR3 extends over 15 amino acids. V dropped 7 bases and J dropped 5 bases, with 19 bases sitting between them. Per germline, CDR1 LNHDA and CDR2 SQIVND (reference sequence).

The rearrangement uses TRBV7-3 and TRBJ2-2, with 8 bases fitting TRBD1. This CDR3 spans 14 amino acids. Germline V lookup: CDR1 SGHTA, CDR2 FQGTGA. Trimming cost V 5 bases and J 10 bases; bases outside gene matches: 9. The CDR3 bases are TGTGCCAGCAGCCCCGGGACAGGCCATGAGGAGCTGTTTTTT. Amino acids: CASSPGTGHEELFF.

The chain couples TRBV4-3 to TRBJ1-1; tentatively, D is TRBD1 (5 bases). V lost 1 base to trimming and J lost 3 bases, with 12 bases between them. Germline V lookup: CDR1 LGHNA, CDR2 YSLEER. The CDR3 is made up of 15 amino acids. This CDR3 is CASSQVARAYTEAFF. CDR3 DNA sequence: TGCGCCAGCAGCCAAGTGGCCAGGGCTTACACTGAAGCTTTCTTT.

A remark on this clone: At one of its ends the junction is not consistent with the germline gene, which may arise from a read error. The J gene is TRBJ1-2, the V gene TRBV4-1; D gene ambiguous. The CDR3 is 11 residues long. CDR1 and CDR2 from the germline V gene are MGHRA and YSYEKL. The CDR3 is CASRHMAGYTF. The CDR3 nucleotides read TGCGCCAGCCGCCACATGGCGGGCTACACCTTC.

In this sample, this clone turned up a few times. The chain uses TRBV6-2 or TRBV6-3 and TRBJ1-6; 9 bases align to TRBD1. Trimming at V came to 2 bases and at J to 7 bases, leaving 3 bases not matched to a gene. The CDR3 has 15 residues. Germline V gene sequence: CDR1 MNHEY, CDR2 SVGEGT. The CDR3 protein is CASSYLTGGNSPLHF. The CDR3 DNA sequence: TGTGCCAGCAGTTACCTCACAGGGGGCAATTCACCCCTCCACTTT.

V gene TRBV9 combines with J gene TRBJ2-2; perhaps D is TRBD1 or TRBD2 (5 bases each). The CDR3 covers 14 residues. The V end lost 2 bases, the J end lost 3 bases, and 8 bases lay between the germline ends. Germline CDR1 reads SGDLS; CDR2 reads YYNGEE. The CDR3 region is CASSVEGHTGELFF. The CDR3 nucleotides read TGTGCCAGCAGCGTTGAGGGACACACCGGGGAGCTGTTTTTT.

The chain carries TRBV5-4 and TRBJ2-5; D gene unclear. Germline V gene sequence: CDR1 SGHNT, CDR2 YYREEE (reference sequence). V was clipped by 10 bases and J by 1 base, with 14 bases between them. The CDR3 is 13 residues long. CDR3 sequence: CASRLEVQETQYF. The CDR3 DNA is TGTGCCTCTCGACTCGAGGTCCAAGAGACCCAGTACTTC.

This chain connects TRBV13 to TRBJ1-1; 7 bases agree with TRBD1. Germline V gene sequence: CDR1 PRHDT, CDR2 FYEKMQ (reference sequence). J gave up 0 bases and V 0 bases, and 1 base lay outside the gene matches. The length of the CDR3 is 15 residues. CDR3 protein: CASSLGTGMNTEAFF. The CDR3 nucleotides are TGTGCCAGCAGCTTAGGGACAGGGATGAACACTGAAGCTTTCTTT. The full variable domain, with the rest looked up from reference TRBV13 and TRBJ1-1, is AAGVIQSPRHLIKEKRETATLKCYPIPRHDTVYWYQQGPGQDPQFLISFYEKMQSDKGSIPDRFSAQQFSDYHSELNMSSLELGDSALYFCASSLGTGMNTEAFFGQGTRLTVV.

CDR3 nucleotide sequence: TGTGCCAGCAGCTTAGCGAGGGAGGATACGCAGTATTTT. Its protein is CASSLAREDTQYF. This sequence joins TRBV7-2 and TRBJ2-3; D may be TRBD2 (5 bases). With 0 bases removed from V and 6 bases from J, the gap between germline ends came to 7 bases. This CDR3 is built from 13 residues. Germline V CDR1 and CDR2: SGHTA, FQGNSA.

As regards this clone: This same CDR3 is encoded by further DNA sequences in the sample. The rearrangement joins TRBV19 to TRBJ1-1, with D unresolved. Germline V gives CDR1 LNHDA, CDR2 SQIVND (reference sequence). The CDR3 is 13 residues long. The germline V and J ends were trimmed by 1 base and 1 base, with 4 bases remaining between them. The CDR3 loop reads CASSIGPNTEAFF. The CDR3 region has the DNA TGTGCCAGTAGTATAGGGCCGAACACTGAAGCTTTCTTT.

The chain has TRBV28 and TRBJ2-3, with a tentative D call TRBD1 (6 bases). Trimming shortened V by 5 bases and J by 2 bases, and 8 bases separated the two germline ends. The length of the CDR3 is 13 residues. CDR1 is MDHEN, CDR2 SYDVKM, per germline. CDR3 sequence: CASSPGATDTQYF. The CDR3 DNA is TGTGCCAGCAGTCCAGGGGCCACAGATACGCAGTATTTT.